The entry below gives a single T cell receptor (beta chain) sequence along with its context. Its cognate antigen is unknown. Germline V gene sequence: CDR1 SGHDN, CDR2 FVKESK. The CDR3 loop spans 11 amino acids. Trimming pared 1 base from V and 11 bases from J, leaving 8 bases between. These data come from a study of T cells in localized non-small cell lung cancer. Findings and limits, study-wide: Blood T cell density predicted longer survival; adjacent-lung clonality, shorter.

Sequenced by immunoSEQ multiplex PCR; TCRdb stores in-frame clones only, minus some. There are over a thousand clones in the sample; around 40% occur only once, and about 8% lies in the top ten. The chain combines TRBV14 with TRBJ1-1, with D uncertain. The material was lung tumor tissue, obtained before any cancer treatment. This clonotype originated in a woman aged 35-70 years with stage I lung adenocarcinoma. The CDR3 DNA sequence: TGTGCCAGCAGCCAAGTCGGTATGGCTTTCTTT. This encodes CASSQVGMAFF.